A single sample is the source of the 14 T cell receptor beta chains below, sequenced in a study of cytomegalovirus exposure and HLA in healthy donors. This table comes from immunoSEQ multiplex PCR, and its TCRdb copy is limited to in-frame clones, with some not included. The top ten hold approximately 1.5% of the sample, which has about 76,000 clones, approximately 95% seen once. The sequenced sample was PBMCs. Every receptor here comes from a man younger than 30 in good health and CMV-seropositive.

The J gene is TRBJ2-7, the V gene TRBV23-1, with a tentative D call TRBD1 (6 bases). TRBV23-1 is reported as an ORF; its role is uncertain. Trimming cost V 5 bases and J 3 bases, with 17 bases left between them. CDR3 size: 15 residues. The CDR3 coding sequence is TGCGCCAGCAGTTCGTTGGCGGACAGTTACTACGAGCAGTACTTC. Encoded protein: CASSSLADSYYEQYF.

The genes are TRBV5-1 and TRBJ2-1, with 8 nucleotides matching TRBD2. Trimming cost V 6 bases and J 6 bases; bases outside gene matches: 8. CDR3 length: 14 amino acids. CDR1 and CDR2 (germline): SGHRS, YFSETQ. The chain's CDR3 is CASTPGTSPNEQFF. The CDR3 DNA reads TGCGCCAGCACCCCGGGGACTAGTCCCAATGAGCAGTTCTTC.

The chain is built from TRBV7-6 and TRBJ2-7; 10 bases map to TRBD1. Trimming cost V 0 bases and J 5 bases; bases outside gene matches: 10. The CDR3 spans 17 residues. The germline V gene encodes CDR1 SGHVS and CDR2 FNYEAQ. CDR3 residues: CASSLASGTGDTDEQYF. The CDR3 DNA sequence: TGTGCCAGCAGCTTAGCTTCCGGGACAGGGGATACGGACGAGCAGTACTTC.

The genes are TRBV9 and TRBJ2-3; TRBD1 matches 9 bases. The CDR3 loop spans 16 amino acids. With 4 bases clipped from V and 4 bases from J, the junction kept 10 bases outside the gene matches. The germline V gene encodes CDR1 SGDLS and CDR2 YYNGEE. CDR3 nucleotides: TGTGCCAGCAGCACGCGGCAAACAGGGGGCGCAGATACGCAGTATTTT. Its translation is CASSTRQTGGADTQYF. Using reference TRBV9 and TRBJ2-3 for the parts outside the CDR3, the full variable domain is DSGVTQTPKHLITATGQRVTLRCSPRSGDLSVYWYQQSLDQGLQFLIQYYNGEERAKGNILERFSAQQFPDLHSELNLSSLELGDSALYFCASSTRQTGGADTQYFGPGTRLTVL.

The chain joins TRBV4-1 to TRBJ2-3; no definite D call. CDR1 is MGHRA and CDR2 is YSYEKL in the germline V gene. Trimming removed 0 bases at V and 6 bases at J, with 7 bases between. The CDR3 is 13 residues long. The CDR3 region has the DNA TGCGCCAGCAGCCAAGATTACACCGATACGCAGTATTTT. It translates to CASSQDYTDTQYF.

The chain is built from TRBV27 and TRBJ2-7; D is perhaps TRBD1 (5 bases). Germline V gene lookup returns CDR1 MNHEY and CDR2 SMNVEV (reference sequence). The length of the CDR3 is 14 residues. Trimming shortened V by 5 bases and J by 5 bases, and 16 bases separated the two germline ends. CDR3 sequence (DNA): TGTGCCAGCAGTCCCAAGGGGATCGTAGACGAGCAGTACTTC. The encoded protein is CASSPKGIVDEQYF.

The chain uses TRBV5-1 and TRBJ1-3; D gene uncertain. V was cut by 0 bases and J by 1 base, with 17 bases left in between. From germline, CDR1 is SGHRS and CDR2 YFSETQ. CDR3 length: 18 residues. The CDR3 DNA follows: TGCGCCAGCAGCTTGGTTTCGGGCAGCGGGATATCTGGAAACACCATATATTTT. Translated, it gives CASSLVSGSGISGNTIYF.

The CDR3 DNA is TGTGCCAGCAGCTTGGATCACAGGGCCGGGGCCAACGTCCTGACTTTC. Its translation is CASSLDHRAGANVLTF. This chain connects TRBV11-2 to TRBJ2-6; D is perhaps TRBD1 (6 bases). Per the germline V gene, CDR1 is SGHAT and CDR2 is FQNNGV. The V and J ends lost 3 bases and 4 bases respectively, with 13 bases between them. CDR3 length equals 16 residues.

The rearrangement links TRBV4-1 to TRBJ1-1, with D possibly TRBD1 on 5 matching bases. CDR3 size: 15 residues. Germline-derived CDR1 and CDR2 are MGHRA and YSYEKL. The V and J ends lost 0 bases and 2 bases respectively, with 10 bases between them. CDR3 bases: TGCGCCAGCAGCCAAGAAACAGGAGCTAACACTGAAGCTTTCTTT. Residues: CASSQETGANTEAFF.

This chain joins TRBV4-1 and TRBJ2-7; TRBD2 aligns across 10 bases. CDR1 and CDR2 from the germline V gene are MGHRA and YSYEKL. This CDR3 comprises 16 residues. With V trimmed by 3 bases and J by 2 bases, 7 bases remained unmatched. Here the CDR3 reads CASSQASGGAAYEQYF. In nucleotides, the CDR3 is TGCGCCAGCAGCCAGGCTAGCGGGGGAGCTGCCTACGAGCAGTACTTC.

The chain carries TRBV4-1 and TRBJ2-5, with TRBD2 matching 13 bases. With V trimmed by 3 bases and J by 3 bases, 4 bases remained unmatched. CDR3 length equals 16 residues. Germline V gives CDR1 MGHRA, CDR2 YSYEKL. The chain's CDR3 is CASSQIGLAGEETQYF. CDR3 bases: TGCGCCAGCAGCCAGATAGGACTAGCGGGAGAAGAGACCCAGTACTTC.

V usage is TRBV19 and J usage is TRBJ1-5; 10 bases align to TRBD1. CDR3 size: 17 residues. Trimming took 5 bases from V and 1 from J; bases not matched to a gene: 8. Germline V CDR1 and CDR2: LNHDA, SQIVND (reference sequence). The CDR3 is CASSATGGPWSNQPQHF. CDR3 bases: TGTGCCAGTAGTGCGACAGGGGGCCCATGGAGCAATCAGCCCCAGCATTTT.

This rearrangement joins TRBV13 to TRBJ2-5, with 9 nucleotides matching TRBD2. The CDR3 loop spans 16 amino acids. Per germline, CDR1 PRHDT and CDR2 FYEKMQ (reference sequence). The trim removed 1 base at V and 5 bases at J, leaving 8 bases unmatched. CDR3 sequence (DNA): TGTGCCAGCAGCTTAGTGTCTAGCGGGATCAAGGAGACCCAGTACTTC. Translating it yields CASSLVSSGIKETQYF.

This chain uses TRBV6-5 with TRBJ1-1, with D possibly TRBD1 on 6 matching bases. The V gene's germline CDR1 is MNHEY and CDR2 SVGAGI. V was shortened by 6 bases and J by 5 bases, with 16 bases between the two germline ends. The CDR3 contains 14 residues. CDR3 DNA: TGTGCCAGCAGCGGATGGGGGCGGTATACTGAAGCTTTCTTT. Protein product: CASSGWGRYTEAFF.